The text below deals with one TCR beta chain. Trimming left V 3 bases short and J 2 bases short, with 14 bases between. Germline CDR1 is DFQATT and CDR2 is SNEGSKA (reference sequence). CDR3 size: 15 residues. This entry is derived from a study of blood T cells in healthy people across ages. Study information: For every two T cells, template switching captured about one barcoded beta molecule.

Through a sample-barcoded 5' primer and a J-beta primer mix, a second PCR was run for roughly 6 to 11 cycles. Each CDR3 protein gets one entry after TCRdb re-called the 5' RACE reads with MiXCR. The sample shows 1.5 million to 2 million distinct CDR3 sequences, 28% of them seen only once. Samples had at least 7 million PBMCs isolated from them. This TCR came from a woman between 25 and 40 years old in good health. The chain uses TRBV20-1 and TRBJ1-3; TRBD1 might be the D (5 bases). Material for sequencing was blood. The CDR3 DNA reads as TGCAGTGCTAGTGTTGGGGCTGGGGCTGGAAACACCATATATTTT. It encodes CSASVGAGAGNTIYF.